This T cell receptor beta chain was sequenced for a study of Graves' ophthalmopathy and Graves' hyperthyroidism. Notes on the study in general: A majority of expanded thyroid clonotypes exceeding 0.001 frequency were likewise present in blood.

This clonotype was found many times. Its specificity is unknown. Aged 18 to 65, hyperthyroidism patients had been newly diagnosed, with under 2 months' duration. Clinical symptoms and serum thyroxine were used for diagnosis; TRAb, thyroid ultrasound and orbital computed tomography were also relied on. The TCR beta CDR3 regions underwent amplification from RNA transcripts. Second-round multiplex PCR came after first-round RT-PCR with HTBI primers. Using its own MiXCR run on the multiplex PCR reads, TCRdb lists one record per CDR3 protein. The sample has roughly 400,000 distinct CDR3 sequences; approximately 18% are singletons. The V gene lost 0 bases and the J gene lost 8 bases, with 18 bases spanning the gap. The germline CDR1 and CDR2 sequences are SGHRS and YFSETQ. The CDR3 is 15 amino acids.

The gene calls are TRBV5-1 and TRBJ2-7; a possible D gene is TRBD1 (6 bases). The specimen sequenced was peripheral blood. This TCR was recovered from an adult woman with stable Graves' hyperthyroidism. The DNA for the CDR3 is TGCGCCAGCAGCTTGGAGGGCAGTAGGACAGAACAGCAGTACTTC. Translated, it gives CASSLEGSRTEQQYF.